This TCR beta chain was obtained from a study of Ad26.COV2.S vaccination and SARS-CoV-2 variants. Study background: In the study, Ad26.COV2.S was injected intramuscularly once, or twice 56 days apart. Findings and limits, study-wide: There was reportedly substantial breadth in spike-specific CD8+ and CD4+ T cell responses after vaccination.

Per the germline V gene, CDR1 is MNHEY and CDR2 is SMNVEV (reference sequence). V shed 2 bases, J shed 1 base, and the junction held 1 base outside the gene matches. This CDR3 spans 15 amino acids. Regarding treatment: over 15 received Ad26.COV2.S at low or high dose, single or two shots; five or six received placebo; per-sample allocation not given. On day 63 after the first injection, vaccine and placebo recipients gave samples. Donation came from an adult in Boston who was aged 18-55 years. Ad26.COV2.S expressed prefusion-stabilized spike from the original Wuhan strain. The assay was immunoSEQ multiplex PCR, and TCRdb's table has in-frame clones only and misses some. The repertoire holds around 450,000 clones, 70% to 90% seen once, with around 1.6% in the top ten. About this clone itself: Antigen: not known.

The sequenced sample was peripheral blood, obtained in a trial of Ad26.COV2.S vaccine versus placebo. The chain recombines TRBV27 with TRBJ2-1; the match to TRBD2 covers 8 bases. The TCR originated in a person aged 18-65 years who received the Ad26.COV2.S COVID-19 vaccine or a placebo. In DNA form, the CDR3 reads TGTGCCAGCAGTTTAACGGGAGGGTCCTACAATGAGCAGTTCTTC. Protein sequence: CASSLTGGSYNEQFF.